This T cell receptor beta chain was retrieved from a study of CD8+CD57+ T cells in acquired aplastic anemia. The table lists this clonotype with many counts. The antigen remains undetermined. Template material for TCR beta VDJ and CDR3 profiling consisted of genomic DNA. TCRdb called the reads again in MiXCR, with one record for every CDR3 protein. There are 150,000 to 200,000 distinct CDR3 sequences in the sample; 35% to 55% occur only once, and 0.85% to 1.3% lies in the top ten. Points from the study as a whole: Patients showed no significant difference from controls in CD8+ Simpson's diversity.

V lost 6 bases to trimming and J lost 6 bases; unmatched junction nucleotides: 4. The CDR3 runs 12 residues. CDR1 is MNHEY and CDR2 is SVGAGI in the germline V gene. The sequencing input was sorted CD4+, CD8+, or CD8+CD57+ T cells (not recorded which) from PBMCs. The V call is TRBV6-5, the J call TRBJ2-7; 8 nucleotides match TRBD1. The receptor's source is a human donor in good health. The CDR3 region has the DNA TGTGCCAGCAGGACAGGGGTCGGCGAGCAGTACTTC. Translated: CASRTGVGEQYF.